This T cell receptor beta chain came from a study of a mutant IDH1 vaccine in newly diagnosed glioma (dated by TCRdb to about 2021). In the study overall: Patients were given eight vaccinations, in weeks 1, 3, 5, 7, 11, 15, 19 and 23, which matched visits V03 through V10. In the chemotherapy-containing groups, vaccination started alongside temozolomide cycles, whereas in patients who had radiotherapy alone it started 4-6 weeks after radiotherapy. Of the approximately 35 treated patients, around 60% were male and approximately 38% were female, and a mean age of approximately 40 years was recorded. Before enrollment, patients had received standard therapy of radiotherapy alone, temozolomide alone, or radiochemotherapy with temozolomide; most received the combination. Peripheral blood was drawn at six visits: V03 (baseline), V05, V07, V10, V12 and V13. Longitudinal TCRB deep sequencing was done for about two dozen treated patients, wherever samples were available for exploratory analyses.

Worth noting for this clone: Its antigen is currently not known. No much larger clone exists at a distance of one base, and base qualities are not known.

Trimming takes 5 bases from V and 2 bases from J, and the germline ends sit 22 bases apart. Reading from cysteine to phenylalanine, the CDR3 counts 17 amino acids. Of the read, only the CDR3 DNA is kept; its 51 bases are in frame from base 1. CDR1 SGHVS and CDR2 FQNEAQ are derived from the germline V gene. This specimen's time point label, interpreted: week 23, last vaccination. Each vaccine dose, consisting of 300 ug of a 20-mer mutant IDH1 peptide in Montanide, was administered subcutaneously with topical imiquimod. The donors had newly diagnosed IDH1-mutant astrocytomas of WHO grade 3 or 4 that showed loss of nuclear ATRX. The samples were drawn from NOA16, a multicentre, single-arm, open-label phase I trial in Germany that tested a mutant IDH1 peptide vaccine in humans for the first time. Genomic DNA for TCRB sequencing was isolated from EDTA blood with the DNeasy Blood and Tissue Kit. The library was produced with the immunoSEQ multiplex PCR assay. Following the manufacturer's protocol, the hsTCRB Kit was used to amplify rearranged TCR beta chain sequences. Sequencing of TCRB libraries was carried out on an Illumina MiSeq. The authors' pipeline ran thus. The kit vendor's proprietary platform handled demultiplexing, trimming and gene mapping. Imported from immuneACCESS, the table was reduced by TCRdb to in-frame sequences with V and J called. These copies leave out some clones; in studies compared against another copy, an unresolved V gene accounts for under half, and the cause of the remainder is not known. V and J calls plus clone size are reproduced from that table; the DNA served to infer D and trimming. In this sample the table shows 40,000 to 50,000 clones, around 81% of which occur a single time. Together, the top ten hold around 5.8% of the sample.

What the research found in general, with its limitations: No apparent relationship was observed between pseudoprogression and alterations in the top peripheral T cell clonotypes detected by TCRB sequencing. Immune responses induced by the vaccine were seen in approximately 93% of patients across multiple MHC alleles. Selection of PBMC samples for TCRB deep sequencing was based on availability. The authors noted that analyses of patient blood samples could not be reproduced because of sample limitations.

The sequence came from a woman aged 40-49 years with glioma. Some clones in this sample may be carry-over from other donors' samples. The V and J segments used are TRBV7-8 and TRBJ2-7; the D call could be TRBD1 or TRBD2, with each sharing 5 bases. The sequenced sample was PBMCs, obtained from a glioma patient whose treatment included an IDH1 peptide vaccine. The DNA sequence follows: TGTGCCAGCAGCCGCGTAGGGGTCCGGTTGGGACCCTACGAGCAGTACTTC. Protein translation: CASSRVGVRLGPYEQYF.